The source of this T cell receptor (beta chain) is a study of blood T cell repertoires in COVID-19. Background on the study: From T cells, B-cell-depleted T cells, or PBMCs came the material, which was cDNA or gDNA.

Study processing details: Reference gene primer amplification yielded estimated nucleated cell counts. The protocol was immunoSEQ multiplex PCR, while the TCRdb copy is restricted to in-frame clones and leaves out a portion. D and trimming were read from the DNA, whereas the V and J calls and clone size are those reported in that table. In the table there are roughly 70,000 clones, under 90% of which are singletons. CDR3 length equals 16 residues. Germline CDR1 reads SGHVS; CDR2 reads FQNEAQ. The J segment lost 2 bases and the V segment lost 5 bases, leaving 9 bases of the junction unmatched. This clone was picked up many times.

The chain employs TRBV7-8 and TRBJ1-5, with 7 bases fitting TRBD1. The specimen sequenced was peripheral blood. This TCR came from a man in his 70s who had recovered from COVID-19. This CDR3 reads CASSASLGTGNQPQHF. The DNA for the CDR3 is TGTGCCAGCAGCGCTAGTCTCGGGACAGGCAATCAGCCCCAGCATTTT.